The 25 T cell receptor beta chains listed next were all sequenced from one sample in a study of lymphopenia after photon versus proton radiotherapy. Assay used: immunoSEQ multiplex PCR; TCRdb lists only in-frame clones, some missing. The repertoire holds 42,000 or so clones, under 85% seen once, with roughly 23% in the top ten. Sequencing used peripheral blood, obtained from a patient treated with proton-based radiotherapy. Receptors were obtained from a woman between 70 and 85 years old with pancreatic cancer.

The chain recombines TRBV7-2 with TRBJ2-2; the D is unclear. Between the trimmed V and J ends, which lost 2 bases and 4 bases, there was a span of 14 bases. The CDR3 extends over 16 amino acids. Germline loops: CDR1 SGHTA, CDR2 FQGNSA. The CDR3 DNA reads as TGTGCCAGCAGCTTACCCGGCCAGAGCCTCACCGGGGAGCTGTTTTTT. This gives the protein CASSLPGQSLTGELFF.

This chain connects TRBV10-3 to TRBJ2-7; D possibly corresponds to TRBD1 (5 bases). This CDR3 has 14 amino acids. The germline V and J ends were trimmed by 4 bases and 2 bases, with 12 bases remaining between them. CDR1 ENHRY and CDR2 SYGVKD come from the germline V gene. The chain's CDR3 is CAISGTNAAYEQYF. CDR3 DNA: TGTGCCATCAGTGGGACAAACGCCGCCTACGAGCAGTACTTC.

The V call is TRBV27, the J call TRBJ2-7; 7 bases are shared with TRBD2. This CDR3 contains 15 residues. Germline CDR1 MNHEY, CDR2 SMNVEV (reference sequence). Trimming removed 6 bases from V and 3 bases from J; junction bases left unmatched: 11. Written as DNA, the CDR3 is TGTGCCAGCAGGGGAGGGCGGACTCCATTCTACGAGCAGTACTTC. The encoded protein is CASRGGRTPFYEQYF.

The V call is TRBV2, the J call TRBJ2-6; a weak D match, TRBD1 (6 bases). Germline V gene data show CDR1 as SNHLY and CDR2 as FYNNEI. V was shortened by 3 bases and J by 2 bases, with 8 bases between the two germline ends. The CDR3 consists of 15 residues. CDR3 sequence reads: CASSEGDTGANVLTF. In DNA form, the CDR3 reads TGTGCCAGCAGTGAGGGGGACACTGGGGCCAACGTCCTGACTTTC.

This chain links TRBV19 with TRBJ2-1; D ambiguous. The ends were cut back, 5 bases at V and 5 bases at J, with 16 bases in the middle. The length of the CDR3 is 15 residues. Germline CDR1 reads LNHDA; CDR2 reads SQIVND (reference sequence). For the CDR3, the DNA is TGTGCCAGTAGTCTTATGTCGGCCCTTCACAATGAGCAGTTCTTC. Its translation: CASSLMSALHNEQFF.

The J gene is TRBJ1-1, the V gene TRBV2, with 7 bases that match TRBD1. There are 12 residues in the CDR3. Looked up from germline, CDR1 is SNHLY and CDR2 is FYNNEI. The junction had 9 bases not matched to a gene; V was cut back by 6 bases and J by 11 bases. The DNA of the CDR3 is TGTGCCAGCAGGGACACCGGGACAGCCGCTTTCTTT. Amino acids: CASRDTGTAAFF.

This clone was observed a single time. V gene TRBV2 combines with J gene TRBJ2-7; TRBD2 matches 10 bases. The CDR3 has 14 amino acids. CDR1 is SNHLY and CDR2 is FYNNEI in the germline V gene. V gave up 6 bases and J gave up 0 bases; unmatched junction bases: 2. For the CDR3, the DNA is TGTGCCAGCAGCGGGACTAGCGCCTCCTACGAGCAGTACTTC. It codes for CASSGTSASYEQYF.

The rearrangement links TRBV30 to TRBJ1-3; D remains unclear. This CDR3 is built from 12 residues. The V gene lost 3 bases and the J gene lost 2 bases, with 5 bases spanning the gap. Germline CDR1 GTSNPN, CDR2 SVGIG (reference sequence). The CDR3 is CAWSAPGNTIYF. CDR3 DNA: TGTGCCTGGAGCGCCCCTGGAAACACCATATATTTT.

As regards this clone: A read error may account for a junction end that differs from germline. V is TRBV6-6 and J is TRBJ2-5; D call uncertain. The CDR3 runs 13 residues. CDR1 is MNHNY and CDR2 is SVGAGI in the germline V gene (reference sequence). The DNA for the CDR3 is TGTGCCAGCAGTTACGATATGCTGGGGAAAGGGAACTTC. Protein product: CASSYDMLGKGNF.

V gene TRBV4-3 combines with J gene TRBJ2-1; tentatively, D is TRBD1 or TRBD2 (7 bases each). V gave up 1 base and J gave up 7 bases, with 29 bases separating them. The CDR3 contains 20 residues. Germline loops: CDR1 LGHNA, CDR2 YSLEER. The CDR3, as DNA: TGCGCCAGCAGCCAAGTATATGCCCGCGGTCTAGGGCAGGGGGGGAATGAGCAGTTCTTC. Amino acids: CASSQVYARGLGQGGNEQFF.

The genes are TRBV5-6 and TRBJ2-2; a weak D match, TRBD1 (6 bases). Deletions cut 5 bases from V and 1 base from J, with 15 bases between. Germline lookup yields CDR1 SGHDT and CDR2 YYEEEE. The CDR3 consists of 16 residues. The CDR3 protein is CASRSEQGRNTGELFF. DNA of the CDR3: TGTGCCAGCAGATCTGAACAGGGAAGGAACACCGGGGAGCTGTTTTTT. The full variable domain, rest sourced from reference TRBV5-6 and TRBJ2-2, is DAGVTQSPTHLIKTRGQQVTLRCSPKSGHDTVSWYQQALGQGPQFIFQYYEEEERQRGNFPDRFSGHQFPNYSSELNVNALLLGDSALYLCASRSEQGRNTGELFFGEGSRLTVL.

This clone was counted a single time. The chain links TRBV5-8 to TRBJ2-1; no definite D call. This CDR3 spans 17 amino acids. Trimming removed 4 bases from V and 2 bases from J, with 19 bases in between. Germline V lookup: CDR1 SGHTS, CDR2 YDEGEE. The CDR3: CASSTTTLSITYNEQFF. The CDR3 bases are TGTGCCAGCAGCACTACGACCCTTTCGATAACCTACAATGAGCAGTTCTTC.

The rearrangement uses TRBV5-1 and TRBJ2-2; weak D call: TRBD2 (6 bases). Per the germline V gene, CDR1 is SGHRS and CDR2 is YFSETQ. Trimming cost V 4 bases and J 2 bases, with 12 bases left between them. The CDR3 contains 15 residues. The CDR3 is CASSPLGLNTGELFF. The CDR3 DNA is TGCGCCAGCAGCCCGTTGGGACTTAACACCGGGGAGCTGTTTTTT.

The rearrangement uses TRBV14 and TRBJ2-7; TRBD1 matches 7 bases. J gave up 3 bases and V 5 bases, and 10 bases lay outside the gene matches. Germline values: CDR1 SGHDN, CDR2 FVKESK. The CDR3 loop spans 15 amino acids. The CDR3 DNA follows: TGTGCCAGCAGCTTCCGACAGGGATCCTACTACGAGCAGTACTTC. The encoded protein is CASSFRQGSYYEQYF.

The V call is TRBV28, the J call TRBJ1-1, with a tentative D call TRBD1 (6 bases). The V end was cut by 5 bases, the J end by 0 bases, with 16 bases between. CDR1 is MDHEN, CDR2 SYDVKM, per germline. This CDR3 contains 16 residues. The CDR3 loop reads CASSTGQTTLNTEAFF. In DNA form, the CDR3 reads TGTGCCAGCAGTACTGGACAGACTACTCTGAACACTGAAGCTTTCTTT.

The rearrangement uses TRBV5-1 and TRBJ1-5, with D hard to call. This CDR3 contains 13 residues. Germline V lookup: CDR1 SGHRS, CDR2 YFSETQ. V lost 2 bases, J lost 1 base, and 4 bases lay in between. In nucleotides, the CDR3 is TGCGCCAGCAGCTTTGGCAGCAATCAGCCCCAGCATTTT. This translates into CASSFGSNQPQHF.

V and J are TRBV9 and TRBJ2-2; weak D call: TRBD1 (6 bases). Per germline, CDR1 SGDLS and CDR2 YYNGEE. Between the trimmed V and J ends, which lost 5 bases and 6 bases, there was a span of 23 bases. The CDR3 is made up of 17 amino acids. The CDR3 sequence: CASSLRSGQGSAGELFF. In nucleotides, the CDR3 is TGTGCCAGCAGTTTAAGGTCCGGGCAGGGGTCGGCCGGGGAGCTGTTTTTT.

This chain connects TRBV5-1 to TRBJ2-1; maybe TRBD2 (5 bases). The CDR3 contains 15 residues. Trimming took off 0 bases at V and 15 bases at J, with 22 bases between the two ends. CDR1 is SGHRS and CDR2 is YFSETQ in the germline V gene. The CDR3 region is CASSLAGSIINGLFF. The CDR3 DNA reads as TGCGCCAGCAGCTTGGCGGGGTCCATTATTAATGGGCTGTTCTTC.

The J gene is TRBJ1-6, the V gene TRBV5-1, with TRBD1 matching over 7 bases. The junction had 8 bases not matched to a gene; V was cut back by 5 bases and J by 12 bases. This CDR3 has 13 amino acids. Germline CDR1 SGHRS, CDR2 YFSETQ. For the CDR3, the DNA is TGCGCCAGCAGACGGGACAGTGGAGGACCCCTCCACTTT. It is translated as CASRRDSGGPLHF.

In its sample, this clone was seen a few times. The gene calls are TRBV18 and TRBJ2-5, with D uncertain. This CDR3 contains 16 residues. Germline CDR1 reads KGHSH; CDR2 reads LQKENI. V shed 4 bases and J shed 1 base, with 16 bases lying between them. In nucleotides, the CDR3 is TGTGCCAGCTCACTGTCCCCGCCTAGGGCCCAAGAGACCCAGTACTTC. Its translation: CASSLSPPRAQETQYF.

The CDR3 DNA sequence: TGTGCCAGCAGCTCAGGGACGGGTGGCAATCAGCCCCAGCATTTT. It yields the protein CASSSGTGGNQPQHF. The rearrangement joins TRBV7-9 to TRBJ1-5; tentatively, D is TRBD1 (5 bases). V was shortened by 4 bases and J by 2 bases, with 12 bases between the two germline ends. The CDR3 loop spans 15 amino acids. Germline V gives CDR1 SEHNR, CDR2 FQNEAQ (reference sequence).

The chain joins TRBV28 to TRBJ2-2, with D possibly being TRBD2 (8 bases). Per the germline V gene, CDR1 is MDHEN and CDR2 is SYDVKM. V gave up 7 bases and J gave up 3 bases, with 24 bases separating them. CDR3 length: 18 amino acids. CDR3 in amino acids: CASTKRGGRGTYTGELFF. The CDR3 DNA is TGTGCCAGCACAAAACGGGGGGGCAGGGGGACGTACACCGGGGAGCTGTTTTTT. Variable domain in full (rest from reference TRBV28 and TRBJ2-2): DVKVTQSSRYLVKRTGEKVFLECVQDMDHENMFWYRQDPGLGLRLIYFSYDVKMKEKGDIPEGYSVSREKKERFSLILESASTNQTSMYLCASTKRGGRGTYTGELFFGEGSRLTVL.

The chain has TRBV27 and TRBJ2-1; D is ambiguous. Germline CDR1 is MNHEY and CDR2 is SMNVEV (reference sequence). This CDR3 has 16 residues. Between the trimmed V and J ends, which lost 0 bases and 7 bases, there was a span of 16 bases. The CDR3 sequence is CASSLSTVFVRNEQFF. The CDR3, as DNA: TGTGCCAGCAGTTTATCCACAGTGTTCGTCCGAAATGAGCAGTTCTTC.

The chain carries TRBV19 and TRBJ1-1, with a tentative D call TRBD1 (5 bases). CDR1 LNHDA and CDR2 SQIVND come from the germline V gene (reference sequence). The CDR3 runs to 16 residues. The germline V and J ends were trimmed by 7 bases and 0 bases, with 18 bases remaining between them. Written as DNA, the CDR3 is TGTGCCAGTACCACGGGGAGGGGTGGCATGAACACTGAAGCTTTCTTT. Its protein product is CASTTGRGGMNTEAFF.

The V and J genes are TRBV5-6 and TRBJ1-5; no reliable D call. With 2 bases removed from V and 2 bases from J, the gap between germline ends came to 5 bases. Per the germline V gene, CDR1 is SGHDT and CDR2 is YYEEEE. This CDR3 region has 13 residues. In DNA, the CDR3 is TGTGCCAGCAGCTTCAACCGCAATCAGCCCCAGCATTTT. Protein sequence: CASSFNRNQPQHF.